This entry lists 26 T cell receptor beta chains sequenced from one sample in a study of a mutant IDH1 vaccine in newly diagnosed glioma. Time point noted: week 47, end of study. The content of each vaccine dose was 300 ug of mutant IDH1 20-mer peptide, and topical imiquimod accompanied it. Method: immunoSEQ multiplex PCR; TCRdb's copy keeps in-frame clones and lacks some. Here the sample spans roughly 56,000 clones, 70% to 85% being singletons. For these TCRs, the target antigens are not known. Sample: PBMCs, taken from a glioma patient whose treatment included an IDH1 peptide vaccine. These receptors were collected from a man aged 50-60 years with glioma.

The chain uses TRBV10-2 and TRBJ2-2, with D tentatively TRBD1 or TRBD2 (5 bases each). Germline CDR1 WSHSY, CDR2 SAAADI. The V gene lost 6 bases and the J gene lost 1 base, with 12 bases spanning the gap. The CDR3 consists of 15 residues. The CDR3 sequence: CASRTGGGNTGELFF. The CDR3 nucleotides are TGCGCCAGCAGGACGGGTGGGGGGAACACCGGGGAGCTGTTTTTT.

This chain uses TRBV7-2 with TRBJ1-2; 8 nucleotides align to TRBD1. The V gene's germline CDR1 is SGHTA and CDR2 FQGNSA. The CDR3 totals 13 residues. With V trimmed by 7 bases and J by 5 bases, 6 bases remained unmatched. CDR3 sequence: CASTPTGDYGYTF. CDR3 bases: TGTGCCAGCACTCCGACAGGGGATTATGGCTACACCTTC.

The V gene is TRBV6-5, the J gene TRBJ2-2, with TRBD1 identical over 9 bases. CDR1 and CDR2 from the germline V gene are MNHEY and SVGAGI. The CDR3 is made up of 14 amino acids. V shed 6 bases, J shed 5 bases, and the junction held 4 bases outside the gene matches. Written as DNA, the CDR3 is TGTGCCAGCAGCCCGACAGGGGGGACCGGGGAGCTGTTTTTT. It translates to CASSPTGGTGELFF.

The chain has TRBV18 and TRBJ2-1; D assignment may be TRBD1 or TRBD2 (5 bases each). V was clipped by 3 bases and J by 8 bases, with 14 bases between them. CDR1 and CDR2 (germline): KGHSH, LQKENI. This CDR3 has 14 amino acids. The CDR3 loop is CASSPGQGGHEQFF. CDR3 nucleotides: TGTGCCAGCTCACCGGGCCAGGGCGGGCATGAGCAGTTCTTC. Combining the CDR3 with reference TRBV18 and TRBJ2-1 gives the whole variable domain NAGVMQNPRHLVRRRGQEARLRCSPMKGHSHVYWYRQLPEEGLKFMVYLQKENIIDESGMPKERFSAEFPKEGPSILRIQQVVRGDSAAYFCASSPGQGGHEQFFGPGTRLTVL.

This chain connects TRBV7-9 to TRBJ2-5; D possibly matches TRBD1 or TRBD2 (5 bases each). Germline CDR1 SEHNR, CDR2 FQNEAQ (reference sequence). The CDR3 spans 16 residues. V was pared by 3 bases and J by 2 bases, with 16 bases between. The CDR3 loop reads CASSFWATGPQETQYF. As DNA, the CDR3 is TGTGCCAGCAGCTTTTGGGCCACGGGACCTCAAGAGACCCAGTACTTC.

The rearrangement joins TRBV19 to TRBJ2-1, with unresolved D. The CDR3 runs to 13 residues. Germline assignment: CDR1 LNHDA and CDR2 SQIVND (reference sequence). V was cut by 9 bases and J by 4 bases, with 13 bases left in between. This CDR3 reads CASLEDGYNEQFF. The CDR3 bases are TGTGCCAGCCTAGAGGACGGGTACAATGAGCAGTTCTTC. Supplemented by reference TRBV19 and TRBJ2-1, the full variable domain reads DGGITQSPKYLFRKEGQNVTLSCEQNLNHDAMYWYRQDPGQGLRLIYYSQIVNDFQKGDIAEGYSVSREKKESFPLTVTSAQKNPTAFYLCASLEDGYNEQFFGPGTRLTVL.

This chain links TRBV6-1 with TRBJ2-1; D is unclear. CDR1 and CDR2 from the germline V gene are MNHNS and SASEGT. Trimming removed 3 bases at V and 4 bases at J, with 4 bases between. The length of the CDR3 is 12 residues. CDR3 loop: CASSDLYNEQFF. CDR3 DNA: TGTGCCAGCAGTGACCTATACAATGAGCAGTTCTTC.

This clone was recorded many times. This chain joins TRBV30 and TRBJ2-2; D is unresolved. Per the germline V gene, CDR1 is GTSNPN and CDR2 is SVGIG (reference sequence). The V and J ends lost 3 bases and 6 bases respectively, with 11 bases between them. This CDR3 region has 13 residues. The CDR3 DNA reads TGTGCCTGGAGGTACCTCGGGTCCGGGGAGCTGTTTTTT. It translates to CAWRYLGSGELFF.

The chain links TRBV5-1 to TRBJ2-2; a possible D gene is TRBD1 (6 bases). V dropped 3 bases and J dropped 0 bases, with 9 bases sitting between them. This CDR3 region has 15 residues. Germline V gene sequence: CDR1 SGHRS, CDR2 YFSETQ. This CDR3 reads CASSSDRSNTGELFF. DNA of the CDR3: TGCGCCAGCAGCTCAGACAGGTCGAACACCGGGGAGCTGTTTTTT.

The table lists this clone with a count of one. CDR3 sequence: CASSRTGDTEAFF. In DNA, the CDR3 is TGTGCCAGCTCGCGGACAGGGGACACTGAAGCTTTCTTT. This rearrangement joins TRBV18 to TRBJ1-1; 9 bases line up with TRBD1. V trimming: 6 bases; J trimming: 3 bases; junction bases outside the gene matches: 2. Germline CDR1 is KGHSH and CDR2 is LQKENI. CDR3 size: 13 residues.

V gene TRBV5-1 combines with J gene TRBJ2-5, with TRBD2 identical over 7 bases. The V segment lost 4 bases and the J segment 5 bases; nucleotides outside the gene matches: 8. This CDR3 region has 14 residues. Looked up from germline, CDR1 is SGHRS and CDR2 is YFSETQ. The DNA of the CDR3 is TGCGCCAGCAGCCCCGTTGGGGGAGGGGAGACCCAGTACTTC. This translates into CASSPVGGGETQYF.

CDR3 bases: TGTGCCAGTAGTATAGTCCGGGACCTAGCAGGTCAGCCCCAGCATTTT. It codes for CASSIVRDLAGQPQHF. This chain connects TRBV19 to TRBJ1-5; D may be TRBD1 (5 bases). The CDR3 is 16 amino acids. V lost 1 base and J 6 bases, leaving 16 bases between the germline ends. Looked up from germline, CDR1 is LNHDA and CDR2 is SQIVND (reference sequence).

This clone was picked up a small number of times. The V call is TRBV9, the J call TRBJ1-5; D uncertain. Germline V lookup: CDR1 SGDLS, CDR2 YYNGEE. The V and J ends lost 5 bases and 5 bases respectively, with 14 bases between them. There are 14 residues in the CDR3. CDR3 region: CASSPREVDQPQHF. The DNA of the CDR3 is TGTGCCAGCAGTCCTCGGGAGGTCGATCAGCCCCAGCATTTT.

CDR3 DNA: TGCGCCAGCAGCTTGGGGACACCTAAACGGGAAAAACTGTTTTTT. This encodes CASSLGTPKREKLFF. V usage is TRBV5-1 and J usage is TRBJ1-4; D is possibly TRBD1 (5 bases). From germline, CDR1 is SGHRS and CDR2 YFSETQ. There are 15 residues in the CDR3. Deletions cut 0 bases from V and 8 bases from J, with 14 bases between.

The CDR3 spells CSVAGTNTEAFF. The DNA for the CDR3 is TGCAGCGTTGCAGGGACGAACACTGAAGCTTTCTTT. V usage is TRBV29-1 and J usage is TRBJ1-1; D possibly corresponds to TRBD1 (5 bases). Between the trimmed V and J ends, which lost 4 bases and 1 base, there was a span of 7 bases. This CDR3 has 12 residues. From germline, CDR1 is SQVTM and CDR2 ANQGSEA.

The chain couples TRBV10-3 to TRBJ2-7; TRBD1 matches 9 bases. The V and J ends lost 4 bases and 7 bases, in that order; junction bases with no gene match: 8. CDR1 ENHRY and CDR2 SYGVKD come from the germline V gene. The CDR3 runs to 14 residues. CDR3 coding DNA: TGTGCCATCAGTGCTGGGACAGGGCTAGGAGAGCAGTACTTC. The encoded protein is CAISAGTGLGEQYF.

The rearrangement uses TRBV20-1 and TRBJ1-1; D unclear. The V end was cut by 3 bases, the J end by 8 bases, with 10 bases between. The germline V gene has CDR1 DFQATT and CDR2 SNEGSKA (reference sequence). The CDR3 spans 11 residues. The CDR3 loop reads CSARPRLEAFF. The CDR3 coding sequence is TGCAGTGCTAGGCCTAGGTTAGAAGCTTTCTTT.

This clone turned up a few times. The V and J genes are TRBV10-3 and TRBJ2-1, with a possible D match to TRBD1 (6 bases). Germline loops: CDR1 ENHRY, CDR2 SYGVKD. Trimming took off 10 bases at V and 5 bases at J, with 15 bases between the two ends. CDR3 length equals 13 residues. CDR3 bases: TGTGCCAACCGAGGACAGCCACACAATGAGCAGTTCTTC. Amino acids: CANRGQPHNEQFF.

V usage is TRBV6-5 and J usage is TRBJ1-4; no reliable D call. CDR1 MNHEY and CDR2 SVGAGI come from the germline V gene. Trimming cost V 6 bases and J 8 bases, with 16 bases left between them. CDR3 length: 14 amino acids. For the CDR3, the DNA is TGTGCCAGCAGACTACAGTGGGAAAGCGAAAAACTGTTTTTT. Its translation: CASRLQWESEKLFF.

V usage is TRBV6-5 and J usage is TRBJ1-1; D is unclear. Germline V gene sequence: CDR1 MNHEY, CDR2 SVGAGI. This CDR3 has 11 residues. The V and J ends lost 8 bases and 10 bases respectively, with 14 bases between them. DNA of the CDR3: TGTGCCAGCGGAACAGCATCGGCAGCTTTCTTT. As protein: CASGTASAAFF.

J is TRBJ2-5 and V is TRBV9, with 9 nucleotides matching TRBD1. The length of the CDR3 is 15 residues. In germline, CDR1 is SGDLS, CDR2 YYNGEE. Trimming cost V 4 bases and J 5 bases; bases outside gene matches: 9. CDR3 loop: CASSHGTGQGETQYF. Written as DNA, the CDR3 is TGTGCCAGCAGCCATGGGACAGGGCAAGGGGAGACCCAGTACTTC.

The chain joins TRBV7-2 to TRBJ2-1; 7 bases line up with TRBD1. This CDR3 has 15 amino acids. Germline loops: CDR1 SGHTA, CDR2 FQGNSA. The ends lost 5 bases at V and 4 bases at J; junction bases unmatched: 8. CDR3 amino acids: CASSPEGTVYNEQFF. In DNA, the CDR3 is TGTGCCAGCAGCCCAGAGGGGACAGTTTACAATGAGCAGTTCTTC.

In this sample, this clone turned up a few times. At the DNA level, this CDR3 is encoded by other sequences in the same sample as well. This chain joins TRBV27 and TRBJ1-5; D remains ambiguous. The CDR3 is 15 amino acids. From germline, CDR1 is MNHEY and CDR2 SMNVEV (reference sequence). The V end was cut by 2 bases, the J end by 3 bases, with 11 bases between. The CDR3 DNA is TGTGCCAGCAGTTTAAATCCGCTCTCCAATCAGCCCCAGCATTTT. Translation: CASSLNPLSNQPQHF.

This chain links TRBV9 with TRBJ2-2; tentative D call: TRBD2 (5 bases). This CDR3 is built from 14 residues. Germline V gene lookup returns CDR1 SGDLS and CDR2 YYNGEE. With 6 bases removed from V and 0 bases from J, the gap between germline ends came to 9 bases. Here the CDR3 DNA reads TGTGCCAGCACCGGAGGCGCGAACACCGGGGAGCTGTTTTTT. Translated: CASTGGANTGELFF.

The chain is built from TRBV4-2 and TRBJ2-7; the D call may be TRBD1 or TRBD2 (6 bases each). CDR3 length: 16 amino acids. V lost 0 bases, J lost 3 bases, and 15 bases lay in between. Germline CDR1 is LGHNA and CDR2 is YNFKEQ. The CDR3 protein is CASSQEGGREHYEQYF. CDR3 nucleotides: TGTGCCAGCAGCCAAGAGGGGGGCCGGGAGCACTACGAGCAGTACTTC.

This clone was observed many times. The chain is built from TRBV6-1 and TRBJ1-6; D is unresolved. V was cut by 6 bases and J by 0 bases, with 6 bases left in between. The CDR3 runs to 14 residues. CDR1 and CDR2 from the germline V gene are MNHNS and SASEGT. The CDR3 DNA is TGTGCCAGCAGAAGGGTCTCCTATAATTCACCCCTCCACTTT. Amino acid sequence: CASRRVSYNSPLHF.